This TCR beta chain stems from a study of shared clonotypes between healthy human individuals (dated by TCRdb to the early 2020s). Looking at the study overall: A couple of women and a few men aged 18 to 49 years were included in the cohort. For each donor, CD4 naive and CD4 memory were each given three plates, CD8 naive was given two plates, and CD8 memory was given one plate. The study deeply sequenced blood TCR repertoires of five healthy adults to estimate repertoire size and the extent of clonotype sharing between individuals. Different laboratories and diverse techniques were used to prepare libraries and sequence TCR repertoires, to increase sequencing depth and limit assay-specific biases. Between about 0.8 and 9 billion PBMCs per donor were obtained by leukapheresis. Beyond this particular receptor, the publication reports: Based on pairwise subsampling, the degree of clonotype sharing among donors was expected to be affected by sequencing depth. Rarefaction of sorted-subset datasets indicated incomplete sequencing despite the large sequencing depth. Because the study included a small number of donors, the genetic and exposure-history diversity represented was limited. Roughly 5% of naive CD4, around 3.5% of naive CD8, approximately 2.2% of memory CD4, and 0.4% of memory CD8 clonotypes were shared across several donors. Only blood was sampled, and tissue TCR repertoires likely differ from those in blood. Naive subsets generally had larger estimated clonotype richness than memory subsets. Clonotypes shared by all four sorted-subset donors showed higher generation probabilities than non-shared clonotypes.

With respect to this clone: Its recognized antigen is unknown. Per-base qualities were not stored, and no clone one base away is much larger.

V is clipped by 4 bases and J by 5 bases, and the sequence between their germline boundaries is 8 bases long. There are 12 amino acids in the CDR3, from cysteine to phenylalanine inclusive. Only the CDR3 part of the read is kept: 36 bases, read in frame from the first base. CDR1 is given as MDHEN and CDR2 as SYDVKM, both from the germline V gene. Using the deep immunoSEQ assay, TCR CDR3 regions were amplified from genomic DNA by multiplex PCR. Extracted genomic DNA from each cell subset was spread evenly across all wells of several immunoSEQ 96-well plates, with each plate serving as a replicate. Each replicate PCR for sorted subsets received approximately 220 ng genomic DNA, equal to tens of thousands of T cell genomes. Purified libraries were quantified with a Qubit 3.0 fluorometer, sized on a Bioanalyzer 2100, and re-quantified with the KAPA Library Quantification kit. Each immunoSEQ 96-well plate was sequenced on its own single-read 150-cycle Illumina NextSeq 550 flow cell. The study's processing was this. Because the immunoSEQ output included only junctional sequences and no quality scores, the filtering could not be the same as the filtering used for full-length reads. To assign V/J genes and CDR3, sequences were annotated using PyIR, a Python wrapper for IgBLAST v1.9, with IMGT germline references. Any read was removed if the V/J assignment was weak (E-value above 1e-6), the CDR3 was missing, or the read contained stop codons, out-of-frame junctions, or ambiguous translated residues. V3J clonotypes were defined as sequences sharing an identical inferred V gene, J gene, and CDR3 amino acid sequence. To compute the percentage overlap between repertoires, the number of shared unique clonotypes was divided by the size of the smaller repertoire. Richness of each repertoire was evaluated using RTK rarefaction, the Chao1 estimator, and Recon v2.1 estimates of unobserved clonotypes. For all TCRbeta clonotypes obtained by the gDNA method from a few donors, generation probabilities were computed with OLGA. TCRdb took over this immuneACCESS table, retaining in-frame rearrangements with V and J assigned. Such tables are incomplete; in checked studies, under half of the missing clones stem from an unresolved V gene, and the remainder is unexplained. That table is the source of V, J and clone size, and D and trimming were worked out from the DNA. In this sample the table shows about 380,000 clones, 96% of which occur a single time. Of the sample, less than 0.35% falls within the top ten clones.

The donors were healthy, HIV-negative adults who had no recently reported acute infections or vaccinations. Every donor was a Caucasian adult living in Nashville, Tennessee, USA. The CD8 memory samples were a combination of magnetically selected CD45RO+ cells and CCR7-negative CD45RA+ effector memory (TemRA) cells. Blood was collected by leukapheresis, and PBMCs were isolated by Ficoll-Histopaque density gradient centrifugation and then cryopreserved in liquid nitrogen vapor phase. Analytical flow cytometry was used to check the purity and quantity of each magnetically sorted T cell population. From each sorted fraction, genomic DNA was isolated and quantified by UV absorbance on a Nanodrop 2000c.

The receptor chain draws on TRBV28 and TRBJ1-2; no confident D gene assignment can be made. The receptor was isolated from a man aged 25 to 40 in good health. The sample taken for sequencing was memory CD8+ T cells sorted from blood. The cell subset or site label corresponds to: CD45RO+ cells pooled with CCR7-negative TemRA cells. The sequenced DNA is TGTGCCAGCAGTTCTCAGCCTTATGGCTACACCTTC. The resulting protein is CASSSQPYGYTF.